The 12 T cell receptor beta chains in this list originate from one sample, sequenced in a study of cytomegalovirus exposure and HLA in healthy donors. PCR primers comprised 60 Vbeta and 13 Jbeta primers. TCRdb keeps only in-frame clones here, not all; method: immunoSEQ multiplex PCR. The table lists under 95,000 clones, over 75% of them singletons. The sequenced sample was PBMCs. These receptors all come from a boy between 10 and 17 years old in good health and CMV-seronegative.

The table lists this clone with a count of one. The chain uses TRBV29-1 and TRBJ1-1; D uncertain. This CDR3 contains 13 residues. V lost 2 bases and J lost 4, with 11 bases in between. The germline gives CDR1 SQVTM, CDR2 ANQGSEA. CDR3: CSVEPHRGTEAFF. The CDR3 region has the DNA TGCAGCGTTGAACCCCATAGAGGCACTGAAGCTTTCTTT.

CDR3 residues: CASSQTSGGSKYNEQFF. DNA for the CDR3: TGTGCCAGCAGCCAGACTAGCGGGGGGTCAAAGTACAATGAGCAGTTCTTC. V is TRBV4-2 and J is TRBJ2-1; the match to TRBD2 covers 13 bases. Germline assignment: CDR1 LGHNA and CDR2 YNFKEQ. The CDR3 is made up of 17 amino acids. Trimming removed 3 bases from V and 4 bases from J; junction bases left unmatched: 6.

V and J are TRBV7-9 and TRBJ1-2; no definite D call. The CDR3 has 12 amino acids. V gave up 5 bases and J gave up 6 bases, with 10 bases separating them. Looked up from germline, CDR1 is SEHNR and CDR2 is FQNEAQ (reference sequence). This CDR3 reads CASSLYRDGYTF. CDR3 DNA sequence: TGTGCCAGCAGCCTATACAGAGATGGCTACACCTTC.

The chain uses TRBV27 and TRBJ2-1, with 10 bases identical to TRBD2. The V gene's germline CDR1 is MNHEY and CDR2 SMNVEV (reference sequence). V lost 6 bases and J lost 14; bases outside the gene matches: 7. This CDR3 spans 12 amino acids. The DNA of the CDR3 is TGTGCCAGCAGCCAGCGGGGGGGGTCAGAGTTCTTC. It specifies CASSQRGGSEFF.

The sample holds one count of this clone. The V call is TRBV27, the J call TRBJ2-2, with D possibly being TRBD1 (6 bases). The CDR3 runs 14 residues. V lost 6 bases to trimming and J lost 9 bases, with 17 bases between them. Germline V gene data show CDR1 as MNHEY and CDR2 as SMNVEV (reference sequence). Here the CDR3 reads CASSLISGDRELFF. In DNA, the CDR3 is TGTGCCAGCAGCCTAATCTCAGGGGACCGGGAGCTGTTTTTT.

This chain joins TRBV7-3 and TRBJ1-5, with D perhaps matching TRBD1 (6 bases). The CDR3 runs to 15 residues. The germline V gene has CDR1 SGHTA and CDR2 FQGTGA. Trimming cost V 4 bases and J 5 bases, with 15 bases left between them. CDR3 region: CASSSQGAGDQPQHF. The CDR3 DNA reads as TGTGCCAGCAGCTCCCAAGGGGCAGGGGATCAGCCCCAGCATTTT. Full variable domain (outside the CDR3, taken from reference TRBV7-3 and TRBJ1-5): GAGVSQTPSNKVTEKGKYVELRCDPISGHTALYWYRQSLGQGPEFLIYFQGTGAADDSGLPNDRFFAVRPEGSVSTLKIQRTERGDSAVYLCASSSQGAGDQPQHFGDGTRLSIL.

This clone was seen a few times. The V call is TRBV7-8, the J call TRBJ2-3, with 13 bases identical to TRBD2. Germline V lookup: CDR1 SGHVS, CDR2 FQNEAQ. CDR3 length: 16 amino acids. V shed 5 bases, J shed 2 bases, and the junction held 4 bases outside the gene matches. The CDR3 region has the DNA TGTGCCAGCAGCCCTGGGACTAGCGGGATCACAGATACGCAGTATTTT. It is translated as CASSPGTSGITDTQYF.

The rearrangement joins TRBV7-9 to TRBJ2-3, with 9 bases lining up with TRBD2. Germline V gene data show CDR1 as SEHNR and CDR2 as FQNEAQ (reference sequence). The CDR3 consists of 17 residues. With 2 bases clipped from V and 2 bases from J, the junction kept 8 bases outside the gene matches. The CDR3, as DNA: TGTGCCAGCAGCTTATCCCTAGCGGGACCTTCCACAGATACGCAGTATTTT. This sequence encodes CASSLSLAGPSTDTQYF.

CDR3 region: CASTTSGDTDTQYF. CDR3 bases: TGCGCCAGCACTACTAGCGGAGACACAGATACGCAGTATTTT. V is TRBV5-1 and J is TRBJ2-3; 8 nucleotides align to TRBD2. After removal of 6 bases from V and 2 bases from J, the junction contained 5 bases not matched to a gene. CDR1 and CDR2 (germline): SGHRS, YFSETQ. The CDR3 is 14 amino acids.

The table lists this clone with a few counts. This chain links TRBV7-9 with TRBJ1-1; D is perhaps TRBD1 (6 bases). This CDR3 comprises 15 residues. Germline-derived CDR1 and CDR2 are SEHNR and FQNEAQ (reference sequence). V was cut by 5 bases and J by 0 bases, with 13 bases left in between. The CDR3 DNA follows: TGTGCCAGCAGCCCCGGGAACAGGGTGAACACTGAAGCTTTCTTT. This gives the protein CASSPGNRVNTEAFF.

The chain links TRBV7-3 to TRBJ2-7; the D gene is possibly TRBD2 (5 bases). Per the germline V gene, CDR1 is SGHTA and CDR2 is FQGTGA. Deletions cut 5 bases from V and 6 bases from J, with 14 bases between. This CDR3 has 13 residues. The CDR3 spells CASSRTAGTEQYF. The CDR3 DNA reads TGTGCCAGCAGCCGCACGGCGGGTACCGAGCAGTACTTC.

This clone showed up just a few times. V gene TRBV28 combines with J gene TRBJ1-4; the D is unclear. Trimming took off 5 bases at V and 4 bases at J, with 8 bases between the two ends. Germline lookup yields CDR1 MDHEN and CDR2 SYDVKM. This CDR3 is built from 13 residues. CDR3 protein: CASSRVGNEKLFF. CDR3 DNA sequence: TGTGCCAGCAGTCGGGTGGGTAATGAAAAACTGTTTTTT.